This T cell receptor beta chain was captured by sequencing in a study of blood T cell dynamics during melanoma immunotherapy. Overall study: Patients with metastatic melanoma got pembrolizumab or nivolumab-ipilimumab as first-line care.

Sequencing was performed with immunoSEQ multiplex PCR; in TCRdb, only in-frame clones are kept and a portion is missing. The repertoire holds about 12,000 clones, with approximately 88% as singletons. V trimming: 1 base; J trimming: 7 bases; junction bases outside the gene matches: 6. The CDR3 spans 15 residues. CDR1 MNHNS and CDR2 SASEGT come from the germline V gene. Regarding time point: week 3, after first cycle of checkpoint inhibitor. Blood was drawn before treatment and at week 3 after checkpoint blockade. The V gene is TRBV6-1, the J gene TRBJ1-5; 8 nucleotides match TRBD1. This TCR came from a human donor with melanoma. The sequencing here drew on blood, taken from a patient treated with checkpoint blockade. The chain's CDR3 is CASSEVSGGSQPQHF. Written as DNA, the CDR3 is TGTGCCAGCAGTGAAGTTTCAGGGGGCTCACAGCCCCAGCATTTT.